This entry concerns a single TCR beta chain. This clone showed up just a few times. Its specific antigen is unknown. Within one base of it there is no much larger clone, and no base qualities were kept. The data stem from a study of CD8+ T cells in alopecia areata (dated by TCRdb to 2016 to 2019). Describing the broader study: The treated patients took part in an open-label pilot trial in which moderate-to-severe alopecia areata was treated with oral tofacitinib at 5 to 10 mg twice daily. Patients received tofacitinib for 6 to 18 months and were then followed off drug for 6 months to check for delayed response and recurrence. The study used high-throughput TCRbeta sequencing to examine T cell clonal expansion in alopecia areata, in both the C3H/HeJ mouse model and human patients. In humans, TCRbeta sequencing was performed on scalp tissue and on sorted CD4+ and CD8+ peripheral blood T cells from healthy controls and from patients with patchy or totalis/universalis alopecia areata. TCRbeta CDR3 regions were amplified by immunoSEQ multiplex PCR with 35 Vbeta forward and 13 Jbeta reverse primers. RNA was obtained with the PAXgene miRNA kit for fixed scalp, the miRNeasy kit for PBMCs, and the RNeasy kit for mouse skin. Patients on tofacitinib were biopsied at baseline and after 4 and 24 weeks of treatment, and several of the patients also had a later scalp biopsy. Scalp clonality was compared across normal scalp (n=4), patchy alopecia areata scalp (n=8), and alopecia totalis/universalis scalp (n=8).

This sample's time point label indicates: baseline before oral tofacitinib. Lesional scalp punch biopsies and peripheral blood were obtained from alopecia areata patients. PBMCs were isolated by density centrifugation and stained for CD3, CD4 and CD8, after which CD4+ and CD8+ T cells were sorted on a FACSAria. Receptor amplification or capture employed the immunoSEQ multiplex PCR assay. RNA was extracted from all samples and reverse transcribed into cDNA as template for TCR sequencing. First-strand cDNA was synthesized using SuperScript III with a 2:1 mix of oligo-dT and random hexamers. A synthetic immune receptor repertoire was used to gauge amplification bias, and whatever bias remained was removed computationally. On the study's bioinformatics: Raw reads were preprocessed to remove errors, and CDR3 was defined according to IMGT conventions as the region from the conserved cysteine to phenylalanine. Clonality was computed by normalizing Shannon entropy by log2 of the number of productive unique TCRs and subtracting the result from 1. Scalp TCRbeta sequences were cross-referenced with sorted blood CD4 and CD8 repertoires so that the CD4 or CD8 identity of scalp clones could be inferred. As stored in TCRdb, this immuneACCESS dataset retains in-frame rearrangements with V and J assigned. A fraction of the clones does not appear; measured against another copy, unresolved V genes explain less than half of the discrepancy, and the remainder lacks a known reason. The DNA gave D and trimming, while V, J and clone size come from that table. The sample records 250,000 or so clones, roughly 69% of which are singletons. The ten most abundant clones make up roughly 1.2% of the sample.

The germline V gene yields SNHLY for CDR1 and FYNNEI for CDR2. The CDR3 contains 11 residues, cysteine and phenylalanine counted. The CDR3 DNA has 33 bases and is translated from base 1. The junction carries 5 bases between V and J, which are trimmed by 2 bases and 9 bases respectively. What the research found in general, with its limitations: Higher clonality and more expanded CD8+ clones were observed in lesional scalp than in normal scalp, particularly in alopecia totalis/universalis, a finding suggestive of antigenic drive. Unlike mouse skin, which is dominated by gammadelta T cells, normal human skin has resident alphabeta T cells that are also sequenced, and this complicates analysis of the scalp TCR repertoire. Shared TCR sequences between patients were less evident than in mice, which may be partly attributable to HLA diversity in the patient population.

The clonotype originates from a human donor with alopecia areata. The sequences come from CD4+ T cells sorted from blood, collected at week 0. The chain couples TRBV2 to TRBJ1-5; the D gene cannot be resolved reliably. The CDR3 region reads CASSERGPQHF. The nucleotide sequence reads TGTGCCAGCAGTGAAAGAGGGCCCCAGCATTTT.